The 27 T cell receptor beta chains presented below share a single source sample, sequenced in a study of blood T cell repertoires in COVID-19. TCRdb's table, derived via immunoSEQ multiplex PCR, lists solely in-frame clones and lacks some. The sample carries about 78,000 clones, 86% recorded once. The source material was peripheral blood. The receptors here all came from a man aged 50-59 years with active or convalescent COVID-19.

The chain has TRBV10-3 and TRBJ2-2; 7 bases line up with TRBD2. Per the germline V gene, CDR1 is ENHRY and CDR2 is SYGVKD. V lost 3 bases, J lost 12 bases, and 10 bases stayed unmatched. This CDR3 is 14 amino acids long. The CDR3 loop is CAISDLAGENQLFF. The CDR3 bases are TGTGCCATCAGTGATCTGGCGGGGGAAAATCAGCTGTTTTTT.

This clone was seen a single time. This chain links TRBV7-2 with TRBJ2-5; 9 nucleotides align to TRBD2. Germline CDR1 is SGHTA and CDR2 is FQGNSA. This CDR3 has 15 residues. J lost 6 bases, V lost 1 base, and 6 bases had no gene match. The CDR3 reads CASSLDGTSIQTQYF. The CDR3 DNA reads TGTGCCAGCAGCTTAGATGGGACTAGCATCCAGACCCAGTACTTC.

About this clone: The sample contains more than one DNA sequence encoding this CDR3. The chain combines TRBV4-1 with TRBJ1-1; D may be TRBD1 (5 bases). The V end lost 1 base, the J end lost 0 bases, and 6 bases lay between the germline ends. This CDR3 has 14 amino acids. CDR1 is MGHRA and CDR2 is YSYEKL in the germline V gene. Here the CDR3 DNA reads TGCGCCAGCAGCCAAGGACAGATGAACACTGAAGCTTTCTTT. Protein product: CASSQGQMNTEAFF.

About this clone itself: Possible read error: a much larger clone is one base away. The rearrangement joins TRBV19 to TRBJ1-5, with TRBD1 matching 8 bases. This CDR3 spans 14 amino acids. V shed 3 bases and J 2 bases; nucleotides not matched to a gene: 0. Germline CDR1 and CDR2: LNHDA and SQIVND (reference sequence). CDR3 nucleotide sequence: TGTGCCAGTAGTATGACAGGGGGCAATCAGCCCCAGCATTTT. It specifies CASSMTGGNQPQHF.

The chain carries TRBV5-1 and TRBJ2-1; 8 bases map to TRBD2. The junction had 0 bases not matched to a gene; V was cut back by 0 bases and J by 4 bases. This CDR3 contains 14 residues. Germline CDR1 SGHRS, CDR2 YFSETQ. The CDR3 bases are TGCGCCAGCAGCTTGGCTAGCGGGTACAATGAGCAGTTCTTC. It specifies CASSLASGYNEQFF.

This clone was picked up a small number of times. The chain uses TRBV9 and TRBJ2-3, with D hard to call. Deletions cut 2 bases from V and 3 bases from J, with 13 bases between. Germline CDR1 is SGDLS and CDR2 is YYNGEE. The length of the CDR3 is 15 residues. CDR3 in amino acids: CASSVELPLTDTQYF. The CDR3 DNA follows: TGTGCCAGCAGCGTTGAGTTGCCGTTGACAGATACGCAGTATTTT.

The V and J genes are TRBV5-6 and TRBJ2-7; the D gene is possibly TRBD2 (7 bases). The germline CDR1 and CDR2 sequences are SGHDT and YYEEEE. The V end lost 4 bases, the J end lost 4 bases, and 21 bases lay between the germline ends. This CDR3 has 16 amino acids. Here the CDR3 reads CASSPGGGGPYYEQYV. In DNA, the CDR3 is TGTGCCAGCAGCCCCGGTGGGGGGGGCCCCTATTACGAGCAGTACGTC.

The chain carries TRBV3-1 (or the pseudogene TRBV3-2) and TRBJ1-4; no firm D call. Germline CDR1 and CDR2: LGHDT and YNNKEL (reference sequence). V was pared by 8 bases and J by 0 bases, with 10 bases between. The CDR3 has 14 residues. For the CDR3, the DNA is TGTGCCAGCGGGAGCGCTTCAACTAATGAAAAACTGTTTTTT. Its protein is CASGSASTNEKLFF.

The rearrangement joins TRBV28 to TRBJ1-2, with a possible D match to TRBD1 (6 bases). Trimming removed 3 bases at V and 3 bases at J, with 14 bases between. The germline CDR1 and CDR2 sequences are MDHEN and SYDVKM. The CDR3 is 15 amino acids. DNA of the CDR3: TGTGCCAGCAGTTTTGGGGGGGCTCGGGACTATGGCTACACCTTC. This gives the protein CASSFGGARDYGYTF.

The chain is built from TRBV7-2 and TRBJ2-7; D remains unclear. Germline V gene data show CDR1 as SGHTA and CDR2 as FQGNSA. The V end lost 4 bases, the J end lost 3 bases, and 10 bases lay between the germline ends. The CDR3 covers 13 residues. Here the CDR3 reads CASSYRVNYEQYV. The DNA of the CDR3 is TGTGCCAGCAGCTACCGGGTCAACTACGAGCAGTACGTC.

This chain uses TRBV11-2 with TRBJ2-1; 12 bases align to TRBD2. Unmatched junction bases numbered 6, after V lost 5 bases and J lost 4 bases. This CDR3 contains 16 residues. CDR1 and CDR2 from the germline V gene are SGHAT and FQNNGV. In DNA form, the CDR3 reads TGTGCCAGCAGCCCATCTAGCGGGGGGGATTACAATGAGCAGTTCTTC. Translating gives CASSPSSGGDYNEQFF.

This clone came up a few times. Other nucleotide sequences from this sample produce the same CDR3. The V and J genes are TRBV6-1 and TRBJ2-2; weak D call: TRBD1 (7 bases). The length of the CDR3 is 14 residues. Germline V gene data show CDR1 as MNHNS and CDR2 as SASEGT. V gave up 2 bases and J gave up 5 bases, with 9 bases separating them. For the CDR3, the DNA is TGTGCCAGCAGTGAACAGGGGGGAACCGGGGAGCTGTTTTTT. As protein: CASSEQGGTGELFF.

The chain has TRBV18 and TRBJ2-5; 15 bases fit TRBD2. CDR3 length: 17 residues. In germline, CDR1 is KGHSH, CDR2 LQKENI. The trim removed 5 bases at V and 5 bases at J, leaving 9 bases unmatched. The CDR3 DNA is TGTGCCAGCTCAACCCGGACTAGCGGGGGGGCCGGGGAGACCCAGTACTTC. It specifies CASSTRTSGGAGETQYF.

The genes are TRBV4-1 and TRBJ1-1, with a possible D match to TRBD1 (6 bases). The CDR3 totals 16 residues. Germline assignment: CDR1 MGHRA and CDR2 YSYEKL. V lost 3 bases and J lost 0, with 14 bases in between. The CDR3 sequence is CASSHPTQGLNTEAFF. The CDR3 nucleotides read TGCGCCAGCAGCCATCCCACCCAGGGGCTGAACACTGAAGCTTTCTTT.

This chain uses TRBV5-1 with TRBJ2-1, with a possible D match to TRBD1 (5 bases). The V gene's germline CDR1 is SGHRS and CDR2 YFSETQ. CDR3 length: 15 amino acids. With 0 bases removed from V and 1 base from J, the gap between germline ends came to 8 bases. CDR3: CASSLGGESYNEQFF. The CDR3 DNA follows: TGCGCCAGCAGCTTGGGGGGCGAGTCCTACAATGAGCAGTTCTTC.

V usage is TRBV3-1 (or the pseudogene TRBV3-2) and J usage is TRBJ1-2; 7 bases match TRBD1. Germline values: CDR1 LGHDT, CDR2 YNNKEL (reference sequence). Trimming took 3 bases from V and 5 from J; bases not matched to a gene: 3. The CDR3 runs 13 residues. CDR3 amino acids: CASSHAQGYGYTF. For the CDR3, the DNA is TGTGCCAGCAGCCATGCACAGGGGTATGGCTACACCTTC.

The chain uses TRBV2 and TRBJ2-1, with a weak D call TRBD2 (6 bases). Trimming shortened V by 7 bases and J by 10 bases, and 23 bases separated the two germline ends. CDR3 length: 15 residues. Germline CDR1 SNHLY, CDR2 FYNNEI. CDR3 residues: CASTLENPGVREQFF. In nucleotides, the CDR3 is TGTGCCAGCACCTTGGAGAATCCGGGGGTACGAGAGCAGTTCTTC.

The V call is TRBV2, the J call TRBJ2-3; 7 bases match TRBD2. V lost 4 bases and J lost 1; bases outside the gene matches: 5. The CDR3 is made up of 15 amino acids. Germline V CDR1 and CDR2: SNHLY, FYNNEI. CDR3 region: CASSARAGRTDTQYF. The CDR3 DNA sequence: TGTGCCAGCAGTGCCCGAGCGGGGCGCACAGATACGCAGTATTTT.

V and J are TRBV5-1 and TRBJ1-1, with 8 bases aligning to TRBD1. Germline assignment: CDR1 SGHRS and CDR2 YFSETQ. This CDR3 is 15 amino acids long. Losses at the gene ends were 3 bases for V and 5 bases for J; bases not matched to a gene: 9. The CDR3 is CASSSGQGGGTEAFF. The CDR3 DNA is TGCGCCAGCAGCTCAGGACAGGGCGGAGGAACTGAAGCTTTCTTT.

The CDR3 nucleotides read TGTGCCAGCAGCCAACGAACAGGAGAGACCCAGTACTTC. Its translation is CASSQRTGETQYF. The chain recombines TRBV4-2 with TRBJ2-5; D is perhaps TRBD1 (5 bases). This CDR3 has 13 residues. Germline lookup yields CDR1 LGHNA and CDR2 YNFKEQ. Trimming stripped 2 bases from V and 4 bases from J, with 8 bases between.

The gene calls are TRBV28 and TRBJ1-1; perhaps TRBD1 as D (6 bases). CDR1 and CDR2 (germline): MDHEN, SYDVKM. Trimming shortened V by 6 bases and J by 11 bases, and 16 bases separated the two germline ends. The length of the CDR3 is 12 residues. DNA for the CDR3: TGTGCCAGCAGATCGGGGGGGCTACGTGCTTTCTTT. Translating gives CASRSGGLRAFF.

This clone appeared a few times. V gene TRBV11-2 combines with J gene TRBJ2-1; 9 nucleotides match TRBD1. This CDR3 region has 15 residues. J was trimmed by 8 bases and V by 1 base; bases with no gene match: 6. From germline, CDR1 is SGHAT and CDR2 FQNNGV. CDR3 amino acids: CASSLGTGTGYEQFF. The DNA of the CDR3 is TGTGCCAGCAGCTTAGGCACCGGGACAGGGTATGAGCAGTTCTTC.

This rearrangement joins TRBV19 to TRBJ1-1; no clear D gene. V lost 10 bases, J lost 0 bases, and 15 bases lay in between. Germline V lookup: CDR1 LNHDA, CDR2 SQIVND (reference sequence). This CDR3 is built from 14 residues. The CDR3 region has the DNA TGTGCCACAAAGATAAACCAGATGAACACTGAAGCTTTCTTT. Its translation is CATKINQMNTEAFF. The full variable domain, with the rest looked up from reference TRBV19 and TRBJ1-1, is DGGITQSPKYLFRKEGQNVTLSCEQNLNHDAMYWYRQDPGQGLRLIYYSQIVNDFQKGDIAEGYSVSREKKESFPLTVTSAQKNPTAFYLCATKINQMNTEAFFGQGTRLTVV.

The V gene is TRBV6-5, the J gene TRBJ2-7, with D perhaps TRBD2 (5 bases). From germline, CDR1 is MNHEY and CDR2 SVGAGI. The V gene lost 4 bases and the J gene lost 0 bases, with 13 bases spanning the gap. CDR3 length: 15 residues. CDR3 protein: CASSSSGSPSYEQYF. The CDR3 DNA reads TGTGCCAGCAGTTCGTCGGGATCTCCCTCCTACGAGCAGTACTTC.

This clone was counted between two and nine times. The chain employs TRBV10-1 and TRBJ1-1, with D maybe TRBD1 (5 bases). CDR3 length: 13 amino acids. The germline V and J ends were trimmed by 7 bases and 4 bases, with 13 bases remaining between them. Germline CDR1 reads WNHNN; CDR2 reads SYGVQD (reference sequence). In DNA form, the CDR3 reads TGCGCCAGCACCACAGGACGCGGCACTGAAGCTTTCTTT. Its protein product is CASTTGRGTEAFF.

The CDR3 DNA reads as TGTGCCACCAGCTCCTCCGAGGGTGGAGAGACCCAGTACTTC. This encodes CATSSSEGGETQYF. The chain joins TRBV24-1 to TRBJ2-5; possibly TRBD2 for D (5 bases). Trimming removed 7 bases from V and 4 bases from J, with 15 bases in between. CDR1 is KGHDR, CDR2 SFDVKD, per germline. The CDR3 loop spans 14 amino acids.

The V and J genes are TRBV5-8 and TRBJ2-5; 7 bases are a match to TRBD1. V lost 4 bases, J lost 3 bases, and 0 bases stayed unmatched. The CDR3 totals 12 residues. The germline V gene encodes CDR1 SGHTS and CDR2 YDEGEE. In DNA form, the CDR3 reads TGTGCCAGCAGCCAGGGGGAAGAGACCCAGTACTTC. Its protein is CASSQGEETQYF.